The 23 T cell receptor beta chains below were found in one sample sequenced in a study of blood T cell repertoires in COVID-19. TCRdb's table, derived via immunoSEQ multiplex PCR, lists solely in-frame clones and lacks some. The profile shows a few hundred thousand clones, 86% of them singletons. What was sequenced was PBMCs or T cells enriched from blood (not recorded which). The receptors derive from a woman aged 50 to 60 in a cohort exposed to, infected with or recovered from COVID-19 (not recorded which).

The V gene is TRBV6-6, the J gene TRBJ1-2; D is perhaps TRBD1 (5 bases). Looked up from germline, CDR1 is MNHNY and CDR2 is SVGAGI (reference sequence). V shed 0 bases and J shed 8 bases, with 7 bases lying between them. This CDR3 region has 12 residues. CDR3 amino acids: CASSYSTAGYTF. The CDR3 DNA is TGTGCCAGCAGTTACTCGACAGCGGGCTACACCTTC.

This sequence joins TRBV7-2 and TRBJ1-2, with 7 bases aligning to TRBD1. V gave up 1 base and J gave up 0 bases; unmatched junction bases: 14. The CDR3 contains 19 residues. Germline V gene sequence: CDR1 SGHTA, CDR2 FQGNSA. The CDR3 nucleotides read TGTGCCAGCAGCTTAGTCTCGAGGGGGCGTAGGTTTACTAACTATGGCTACACCTTC. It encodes CASSLVSRGRRFTNYGYTF.

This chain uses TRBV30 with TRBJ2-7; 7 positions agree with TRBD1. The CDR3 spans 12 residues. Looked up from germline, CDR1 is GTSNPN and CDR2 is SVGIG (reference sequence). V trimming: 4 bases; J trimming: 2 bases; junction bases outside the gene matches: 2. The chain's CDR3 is CAWNTGAYEQYF. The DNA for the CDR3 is TGTGCCTGGAATACAGGGGCCTACGAGCAGTACTTC. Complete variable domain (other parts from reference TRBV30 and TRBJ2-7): SQTIHQWPATLVQPVGSPLSLECTVEGTSNPNLYWYRQAAGRGLQLLFYSVGIGQISSEVPQNLSASRPQDRQFILSSKKLLLSDSGFYLCAWNTGAYEQYFGPGTRLTVT.

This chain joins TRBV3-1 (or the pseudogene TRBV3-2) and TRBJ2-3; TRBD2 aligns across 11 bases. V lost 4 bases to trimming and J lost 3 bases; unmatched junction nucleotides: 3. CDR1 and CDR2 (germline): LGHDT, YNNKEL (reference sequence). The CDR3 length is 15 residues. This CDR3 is CASSPIAGGTDTQYF. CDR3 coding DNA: TGTGCCAGCAGCCCCATAGCGGGGGGGACAGATACGCAGTATTTT.

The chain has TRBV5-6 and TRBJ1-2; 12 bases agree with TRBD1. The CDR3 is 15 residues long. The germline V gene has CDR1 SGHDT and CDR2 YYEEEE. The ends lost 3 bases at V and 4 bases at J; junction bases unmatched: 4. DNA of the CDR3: TGTGCCAGCAGCTGGGGGACAGGGGGCGTCTATGGCTACACCTTC. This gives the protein CASSWGTGGVYGYTF.

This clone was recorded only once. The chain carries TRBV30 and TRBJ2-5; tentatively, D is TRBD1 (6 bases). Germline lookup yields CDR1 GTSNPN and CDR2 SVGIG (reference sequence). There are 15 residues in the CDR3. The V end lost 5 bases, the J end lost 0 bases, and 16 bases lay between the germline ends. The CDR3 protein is CAWVGQNLYQETQYF. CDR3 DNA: TGTGCCTGGGTAGGACAGAACCTGTACCAAGAGACCCAGTACTTC.

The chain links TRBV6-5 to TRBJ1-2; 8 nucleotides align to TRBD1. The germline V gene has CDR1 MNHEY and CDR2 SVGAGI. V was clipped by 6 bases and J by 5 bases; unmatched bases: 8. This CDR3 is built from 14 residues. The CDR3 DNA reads TGTGCCAGCAGGCCGGGACAGGAAACTTATGGCTACACCTTC. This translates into CASRPGQETYGYTF.

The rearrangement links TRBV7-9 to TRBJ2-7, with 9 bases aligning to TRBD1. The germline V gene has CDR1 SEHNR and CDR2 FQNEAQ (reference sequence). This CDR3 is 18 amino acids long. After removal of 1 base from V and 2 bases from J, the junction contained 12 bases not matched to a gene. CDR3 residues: CASSLVRYRDRAPYEQYF. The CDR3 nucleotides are TGTGCCAGCAGCTTAGTCCGCTATCGGGACAGGGCCCCCTACGAGCAGTACTTC.

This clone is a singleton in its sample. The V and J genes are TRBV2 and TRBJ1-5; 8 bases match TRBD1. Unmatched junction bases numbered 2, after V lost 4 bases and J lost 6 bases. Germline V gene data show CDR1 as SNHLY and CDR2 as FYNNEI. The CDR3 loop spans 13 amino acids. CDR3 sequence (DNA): TGTGCCAGCAGTGGACAGGGGTCTCAGCCCCAGCATTTT. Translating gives CASSGQGSQPQHF.

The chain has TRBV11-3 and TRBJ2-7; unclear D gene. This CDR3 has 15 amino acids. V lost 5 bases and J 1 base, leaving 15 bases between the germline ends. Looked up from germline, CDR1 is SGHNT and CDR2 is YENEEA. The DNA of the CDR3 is TGTGCCAGCAGCCCTTCCTCTACTCTTTCCTACGAGCAGTACTTC. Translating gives CASSPSSTLSYEQYF.

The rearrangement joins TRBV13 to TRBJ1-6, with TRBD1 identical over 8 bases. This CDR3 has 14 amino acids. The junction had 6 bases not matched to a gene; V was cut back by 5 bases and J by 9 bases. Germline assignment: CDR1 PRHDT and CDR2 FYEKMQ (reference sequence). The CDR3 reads CASSHRGRGSPLHF. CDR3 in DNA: TGTGCCAGCAGCCACAGGGGGAGGGGTTCACCCCTCCACTTT.

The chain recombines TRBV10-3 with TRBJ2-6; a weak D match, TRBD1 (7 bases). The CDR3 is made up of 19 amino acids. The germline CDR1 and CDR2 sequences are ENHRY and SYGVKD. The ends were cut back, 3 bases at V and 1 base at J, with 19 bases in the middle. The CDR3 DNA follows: TGTGCCATCAGTGACGGATACAGGGGCGCGGGATCTGGGGCCAACGTCCTGACTTTC. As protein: CAISDGYRGAGSGANVLTF.

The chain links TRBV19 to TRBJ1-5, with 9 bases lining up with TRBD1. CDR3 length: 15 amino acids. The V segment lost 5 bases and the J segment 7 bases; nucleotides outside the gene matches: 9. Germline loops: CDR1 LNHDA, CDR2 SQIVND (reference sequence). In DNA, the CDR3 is TGTGCCAGTAGTCAGGACAGGGGTCTACGGCAGCCCCAGCATTTT. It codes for CASSQDRGLRQPQHF.

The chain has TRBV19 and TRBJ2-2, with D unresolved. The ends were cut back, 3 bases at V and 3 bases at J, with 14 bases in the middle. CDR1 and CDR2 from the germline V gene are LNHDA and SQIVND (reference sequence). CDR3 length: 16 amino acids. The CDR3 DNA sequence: TGTGCCAGTAGTATGGGTTGGGCAGTTTACACCGGGGAGCTGTTTTTT. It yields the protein CASSMGWAVYTGELFF.

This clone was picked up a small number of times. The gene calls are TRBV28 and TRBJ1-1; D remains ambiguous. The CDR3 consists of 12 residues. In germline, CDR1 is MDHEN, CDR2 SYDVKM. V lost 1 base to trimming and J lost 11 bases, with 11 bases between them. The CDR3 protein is CASSLSRGPAFF. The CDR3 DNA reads TGTGCCAGCAGTTTATCGCGGGGTCCGGCTTTCTTT.

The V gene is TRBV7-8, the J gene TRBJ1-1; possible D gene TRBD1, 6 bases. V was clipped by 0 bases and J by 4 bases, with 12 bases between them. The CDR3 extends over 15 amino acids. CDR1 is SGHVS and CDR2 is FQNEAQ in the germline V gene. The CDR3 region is CASSLAQGWSTEAFF. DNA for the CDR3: TGTGCCAGCAGCTTAGCGCAGGGGTGGAGCACTGAAGCTTTCTTT.

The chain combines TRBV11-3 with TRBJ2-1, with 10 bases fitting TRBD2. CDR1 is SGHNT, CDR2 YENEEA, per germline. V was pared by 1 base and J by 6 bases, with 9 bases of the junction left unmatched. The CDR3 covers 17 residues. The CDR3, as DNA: TGTGCCAGCAGCTTAGGTAGCGGGGGGCCGGGCACCAATGAGCAGTTCTTC. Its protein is CASSLGSGGPGTNEQFF.

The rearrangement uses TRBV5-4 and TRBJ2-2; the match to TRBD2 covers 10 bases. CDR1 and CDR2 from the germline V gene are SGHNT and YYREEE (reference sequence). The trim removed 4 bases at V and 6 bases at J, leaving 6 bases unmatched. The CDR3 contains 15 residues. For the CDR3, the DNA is TGTGCCAGCAGCCTGTCCGGGACTAGCGCCGGGGAGCTGTTTTTT. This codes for CASSLSGTSAGELFF.

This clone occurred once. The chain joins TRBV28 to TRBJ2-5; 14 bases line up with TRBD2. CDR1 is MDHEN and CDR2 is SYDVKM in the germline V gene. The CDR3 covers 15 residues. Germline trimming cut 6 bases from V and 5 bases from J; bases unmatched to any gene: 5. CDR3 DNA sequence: TGTGCCAGCAGGACTAGCGGGGGGGGAGCGGAGACCCAGTACTTC. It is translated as CASRTSGGGAETQYF.

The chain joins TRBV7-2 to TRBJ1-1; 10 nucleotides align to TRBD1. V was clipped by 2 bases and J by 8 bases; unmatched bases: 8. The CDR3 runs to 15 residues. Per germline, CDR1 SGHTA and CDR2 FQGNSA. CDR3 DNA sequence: TGTGCCAGCAGCTTACGGTCGACAGGGGGCGAGGAAGCTTTCTTT. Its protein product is CASSLRSTGGEEAFF. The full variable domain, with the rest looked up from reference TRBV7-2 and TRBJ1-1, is GAGVSQSPSNKVTEKGKDVELRCDPISGHTALYWYRQSLGQGLEFLIYFQGNSAPDKSGLPSDRFSAERTGGSVSTLTIQRTQQEDSAVYLCASSLRSTGGEEAFFGQGTRLTVV.

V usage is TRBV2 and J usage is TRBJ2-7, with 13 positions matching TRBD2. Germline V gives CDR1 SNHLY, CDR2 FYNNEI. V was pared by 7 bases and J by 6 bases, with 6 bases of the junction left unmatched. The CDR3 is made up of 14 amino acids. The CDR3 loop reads CASITSGGAAEQYF. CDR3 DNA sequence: TGTGCCAGCATAACTAGCGGGGGGGCCGCCGAGCAGTACTTC.

CDR3 sequence: CASSPQGSSSYNEQFF. The CDR3 nucleotides read TGCGCCAGCAGCCCTCAGGGGAGTAGCTCCTACAATGAGCAGTTCTTC. J is TRBJ2-1 and V is TRBV4-1, with a possible D match to TRBD1 (6 bases). Per the germline V gene, CDR1 is MGHRA and CDR2 is YSYEKL. The length of the CDR3 is 16 residues. V lost 4 bases to trimming and J lost 0 bases, with 13 bases between them.

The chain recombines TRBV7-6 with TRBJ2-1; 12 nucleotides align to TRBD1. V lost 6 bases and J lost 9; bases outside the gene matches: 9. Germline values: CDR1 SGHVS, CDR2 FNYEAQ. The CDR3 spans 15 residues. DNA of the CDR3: TGTGCCAGCAGTAGCGCCGGGACAGGGGGCCTTGAGCAGTTCTTC. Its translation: CASSSAGTGGLEQFF.